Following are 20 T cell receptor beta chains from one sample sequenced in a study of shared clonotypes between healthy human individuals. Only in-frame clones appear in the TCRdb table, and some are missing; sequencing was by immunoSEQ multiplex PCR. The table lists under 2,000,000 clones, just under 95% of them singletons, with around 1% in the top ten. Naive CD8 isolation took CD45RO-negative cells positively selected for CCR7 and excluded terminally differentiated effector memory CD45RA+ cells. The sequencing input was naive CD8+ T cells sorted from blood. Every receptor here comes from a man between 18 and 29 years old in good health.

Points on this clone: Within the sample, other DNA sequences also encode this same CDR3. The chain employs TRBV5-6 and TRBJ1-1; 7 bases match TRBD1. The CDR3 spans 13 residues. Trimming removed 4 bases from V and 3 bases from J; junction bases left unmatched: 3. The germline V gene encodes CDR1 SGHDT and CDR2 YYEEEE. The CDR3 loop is CASSLDRDTEAFF. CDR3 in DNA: TGTGCCAGCAGCCTTGACAGGGACACTGAAGCTTTCTTT.

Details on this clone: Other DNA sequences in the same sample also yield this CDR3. As DNA, the CDR3 is TGTGCCAGCAGCTTAGAAGGGAGAGATACGCAGTATTTT. Residues: CASSLEGRDTQYF. This chain links TRBV11-2 with TRBJ2-3, with a possible D match to TRBD2 (5 bases). Germline CDR1 reads SGHAT; CDR2 reads FQNNGV. Trimming took off 0 bases at V and 5 bases at J, with 6 bases between the two ends. CDR3 size: 13 residues.

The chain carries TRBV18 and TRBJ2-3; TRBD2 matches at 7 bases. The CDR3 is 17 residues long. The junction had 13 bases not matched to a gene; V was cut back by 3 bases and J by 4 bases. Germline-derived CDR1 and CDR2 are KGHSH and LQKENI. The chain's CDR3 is CASSPIFGGSESDTQYF. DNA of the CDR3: TGTGCCAGCTCACCGATTTTTGGCGGGAGTGAATCAGATACGCAGTATTTT.

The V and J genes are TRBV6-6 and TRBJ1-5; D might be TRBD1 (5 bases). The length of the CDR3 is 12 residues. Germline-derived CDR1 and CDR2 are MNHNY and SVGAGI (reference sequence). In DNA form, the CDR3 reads TGTACCCACGGGGGGGAGTATCAGCCCCAGCATTTT. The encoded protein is CTHGGEYQPQHF.

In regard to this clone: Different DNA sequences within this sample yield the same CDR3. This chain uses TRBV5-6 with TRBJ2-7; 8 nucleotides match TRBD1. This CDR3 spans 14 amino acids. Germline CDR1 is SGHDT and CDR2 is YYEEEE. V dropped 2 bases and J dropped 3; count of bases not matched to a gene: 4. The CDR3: CASSFGQGVYEQYF. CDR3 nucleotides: TGTGCCAGCAGCTTTGGACAGGGTGTCTACGAGCAGTACTTC.

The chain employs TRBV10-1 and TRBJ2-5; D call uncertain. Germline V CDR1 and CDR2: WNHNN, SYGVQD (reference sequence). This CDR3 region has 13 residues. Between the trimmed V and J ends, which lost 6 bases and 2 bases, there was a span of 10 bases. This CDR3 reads CASRGKDQETQYF. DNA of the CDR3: TGCGCCAGCAGGGGAAAAGATCAAGAGACCCAGTACTTC.

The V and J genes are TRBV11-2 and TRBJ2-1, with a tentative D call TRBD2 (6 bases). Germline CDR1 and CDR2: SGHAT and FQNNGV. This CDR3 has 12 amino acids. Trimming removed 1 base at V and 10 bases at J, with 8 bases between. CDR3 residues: CASSLGGREQFF. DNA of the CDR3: TGTGCCAGCAGCTTAGGGGGGAGGGAGCAGTTCTTC.

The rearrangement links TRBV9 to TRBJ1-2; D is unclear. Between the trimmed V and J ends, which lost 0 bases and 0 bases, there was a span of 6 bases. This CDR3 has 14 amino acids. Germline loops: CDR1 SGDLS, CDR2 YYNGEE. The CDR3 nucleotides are TGTGCCAGCAGCGTAGACAGAACTAACTATGGCTACACCTTC. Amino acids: CASSVDRTNYGYTF.

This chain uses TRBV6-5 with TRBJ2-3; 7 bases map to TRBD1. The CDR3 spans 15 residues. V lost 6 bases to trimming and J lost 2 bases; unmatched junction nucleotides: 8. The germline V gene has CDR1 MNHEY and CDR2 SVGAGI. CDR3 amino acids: CASRTGSSYTDTQYF. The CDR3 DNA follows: TGTGCCAGCAGGACAGGGTCCTCTTACACAGATACGCAGTATTTT.

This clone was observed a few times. CDR3 sequence: CASSSTGGQPQHF. CDR3 coding DNA: TGTGCCAGCAGTAGTACAGGGGGTCAGCCCCAGCATTTT. The chain uses TRBV27 and TRBJ1-5; 8 bases are shared with TRBD1. The trim removed 5 bases at V and 6 bases at J, leaving 3 bases unmatched. In germline, CDR1 is MNHEY, CDR2 SMNVEV (reference sequence). The CDR3 runs to 13 residues.

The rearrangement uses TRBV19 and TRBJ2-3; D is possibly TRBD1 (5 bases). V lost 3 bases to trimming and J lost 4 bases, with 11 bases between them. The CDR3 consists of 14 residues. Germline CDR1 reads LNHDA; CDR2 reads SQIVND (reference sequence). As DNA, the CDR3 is TGTGCCAGTAGTATTCAGGGTATCGCAGATACGCAGTATTTT. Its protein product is CASSIQGIADTQYF.

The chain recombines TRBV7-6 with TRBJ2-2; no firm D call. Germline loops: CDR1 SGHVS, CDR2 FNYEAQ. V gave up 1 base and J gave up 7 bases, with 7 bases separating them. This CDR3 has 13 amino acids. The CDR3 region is CASSLVINGELFF. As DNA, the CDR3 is TGTGCCAGCAGCTTAGTGATAAACGGGGAGCTGTTTTTT.

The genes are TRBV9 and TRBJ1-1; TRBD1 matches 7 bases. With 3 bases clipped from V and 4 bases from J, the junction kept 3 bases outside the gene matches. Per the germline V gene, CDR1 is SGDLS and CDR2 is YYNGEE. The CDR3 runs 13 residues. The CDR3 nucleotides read TGTGCCAGCAGCGCCACAGGGGCCACTGAAGCTTTCTTT. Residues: CASSATGATEAFF.

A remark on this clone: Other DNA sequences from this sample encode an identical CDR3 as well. DNA for the CDR3: TGTGCCAGCAGCTTAGACCCAGGGGGCTACGAGCAGTACTTC. Amino acid sequence: CASSLDPGGYEQYF. V and J are TRBV7-2 and TRBJ2-7; 7 nucleotides match TRBD1. The ends lost 1 base at V and 3 bases at J; junction bases unmatched: 3. This CDR3 is built from 14 residues. Germline V gene lookup returns CDR1 SGHTA and CDR2 FQGNSA.

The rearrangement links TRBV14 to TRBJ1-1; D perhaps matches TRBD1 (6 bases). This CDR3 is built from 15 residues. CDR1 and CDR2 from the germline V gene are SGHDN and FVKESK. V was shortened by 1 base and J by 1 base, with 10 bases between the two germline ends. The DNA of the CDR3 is TGTGCCAGCAGCCAAGGGGACATAGGGAACACTGAAGCTTTCTTT. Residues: CASSQGDIGNTEAFF. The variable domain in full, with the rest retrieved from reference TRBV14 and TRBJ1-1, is EAGVTQFPSHSVIEKGQTVTLRCDPISGHDNLYWYRRVMGKEIKFLLHFVKESKQDESGMPNNRFLAERTGGTYSTLKVQPAELEDSGVYFCASSQGDIGNTEAFFGQGTRLTVV.

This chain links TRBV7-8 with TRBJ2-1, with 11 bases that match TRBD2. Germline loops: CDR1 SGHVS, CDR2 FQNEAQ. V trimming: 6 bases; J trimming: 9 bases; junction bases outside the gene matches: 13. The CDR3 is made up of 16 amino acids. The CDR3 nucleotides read TGTGCCAGCAGGAGGACTAGCGGGCTAGCTTATATTGAGCAGTTCTTC. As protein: CASRRTSGLAYIEQFF.

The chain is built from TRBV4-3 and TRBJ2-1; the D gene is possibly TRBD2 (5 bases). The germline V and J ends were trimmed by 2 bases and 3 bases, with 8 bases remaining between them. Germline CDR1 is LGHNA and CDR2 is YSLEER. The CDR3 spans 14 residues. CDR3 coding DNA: TGCGCCAGCAGCCAACGGACTGGCTACAATGAGCAGTTCTTC. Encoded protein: CASSQRTGYNEQFF.

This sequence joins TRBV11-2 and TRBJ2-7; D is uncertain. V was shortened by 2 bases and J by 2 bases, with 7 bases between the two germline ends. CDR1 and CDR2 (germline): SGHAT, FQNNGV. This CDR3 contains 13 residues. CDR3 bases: TGTGCCAGCAGCTTAAGTTCCCCCTACGAGCAGTACTTC. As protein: CASSLSSPYEQYF.

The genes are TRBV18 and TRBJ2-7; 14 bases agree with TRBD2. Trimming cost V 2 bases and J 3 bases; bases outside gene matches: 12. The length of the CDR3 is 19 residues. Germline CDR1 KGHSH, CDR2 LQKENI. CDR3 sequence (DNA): TGTGCCAGCTCACCAGGGCAGACAGGACTAGCGGGGGGTCTCTACGAGCAGTACTTC. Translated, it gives CASSPGQTGLAGGLYEQYF.

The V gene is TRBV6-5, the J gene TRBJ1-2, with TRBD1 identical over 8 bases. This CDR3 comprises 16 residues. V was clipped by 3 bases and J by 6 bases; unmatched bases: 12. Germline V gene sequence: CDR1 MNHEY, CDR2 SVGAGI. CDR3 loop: CASSYQSAGGYDGYTF. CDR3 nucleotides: TGTGCCAGCAGTTATCAGTCAGCAGGGGGCTACGATGGCTACACCTTC.